The T cell receptor beta chain under discussion was sequenced for a study of cytomegalovirus exposure and HLA in healthy donors. The study ran its PCR with 60 Vbeta and 13 Jbeta primers. Sequenced by immunoSEQ multiplex PCR; TCRdb stores in-frame clones only, minus some. The table lists roughly 140,000 clones, 79% of them singletons. Germline V gene sequence: CDR1 LNHDA, CDR2 SQIVND (reference sequence). Trimming took off 5 bases at V and 5 bases at J, with 16 bases between the two ends. This CDR3 is built from 15 residues. The V and J genes are TRBV19 and TRBJ1-5; TRBD1 is a possible D gene (5 bases). This clonotype originated in a man aged 45-60 years in good health and CMV-seropositive. Sample: PBMCs. CDR3 region: CASSDNPGGDQPQHF. CDR3 coding DNA: TGTGCCAGTAGTGACAACCCGGGGGGGGATCAGCCCCAGCATTTT.